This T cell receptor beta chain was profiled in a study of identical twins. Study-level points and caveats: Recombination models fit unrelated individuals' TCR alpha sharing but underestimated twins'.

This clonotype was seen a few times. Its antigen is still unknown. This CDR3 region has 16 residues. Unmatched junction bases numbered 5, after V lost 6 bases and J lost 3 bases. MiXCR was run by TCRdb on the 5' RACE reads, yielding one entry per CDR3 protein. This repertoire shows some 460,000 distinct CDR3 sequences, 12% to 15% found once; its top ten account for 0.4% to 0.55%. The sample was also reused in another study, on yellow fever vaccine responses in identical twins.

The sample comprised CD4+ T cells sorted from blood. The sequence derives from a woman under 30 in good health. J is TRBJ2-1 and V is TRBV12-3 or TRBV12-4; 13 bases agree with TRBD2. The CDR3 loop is CASRKGLAGNYNEQFF. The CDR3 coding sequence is TGTGCCAGCAGGAAGGGACTAGCGGGAAACTACAATGAGCAGTTCTTC.